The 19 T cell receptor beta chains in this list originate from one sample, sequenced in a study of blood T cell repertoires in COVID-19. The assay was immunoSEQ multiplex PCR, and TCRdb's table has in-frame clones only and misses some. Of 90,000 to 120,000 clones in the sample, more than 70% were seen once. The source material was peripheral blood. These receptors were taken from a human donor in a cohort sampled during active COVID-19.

As DNA, the CDR3 is TGTGCCAGCAGTGAAGGCTGGGGGACTAGCACAGATACGCAGTATTTT. Translation: CASSEGWGTSTDTQYF. The chain couples TRBV6-4 to TRBJ2-3; weak D call: TRBD2 (6 bases). CDR1 and CDR2 (germline): MRHNA, SNTAGT. This CDR3 has 16 residues. V gave up 3 bases and J gave up 0 bases, with 13 bases separating them.

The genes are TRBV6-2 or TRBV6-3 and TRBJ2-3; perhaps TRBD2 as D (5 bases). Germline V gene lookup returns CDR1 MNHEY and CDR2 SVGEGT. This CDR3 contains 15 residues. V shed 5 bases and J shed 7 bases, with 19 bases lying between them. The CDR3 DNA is TGTGCCAGCAGTACAACTAGGGCGGCAATAAATACGCAGTATTTT. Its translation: CASSTTRAAINTQYF.

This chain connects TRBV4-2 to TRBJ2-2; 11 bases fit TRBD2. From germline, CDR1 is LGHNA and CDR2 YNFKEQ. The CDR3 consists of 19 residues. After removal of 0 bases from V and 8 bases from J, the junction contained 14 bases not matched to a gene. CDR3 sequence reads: CASSQEPLIAGGPGGELFF. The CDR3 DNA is TGTGCCAGCAGCCAAGAACCGTTAATAGCGGGAGGGCCGGGTGGGGAGCTGTTTTTT.

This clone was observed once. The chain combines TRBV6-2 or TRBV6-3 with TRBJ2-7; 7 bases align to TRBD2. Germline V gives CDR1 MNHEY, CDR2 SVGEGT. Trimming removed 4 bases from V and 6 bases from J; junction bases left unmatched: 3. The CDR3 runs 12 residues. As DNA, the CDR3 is TGTGCCAGCAGTTCCGGACTAGTCGAGCAGTACTTC. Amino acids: CASSSGLVEQYF.

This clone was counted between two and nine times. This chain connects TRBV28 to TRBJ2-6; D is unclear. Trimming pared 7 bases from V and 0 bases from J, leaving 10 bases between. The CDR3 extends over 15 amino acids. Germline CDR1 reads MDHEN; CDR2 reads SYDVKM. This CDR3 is CASTPSTSGANVLTF. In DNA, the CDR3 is TGTGCCAGCACCCCTAGTACCTCTGGGGCCAACGTCCTGACTTTC. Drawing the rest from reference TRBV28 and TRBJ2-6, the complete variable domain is DVKVTQSSRYLVKRTGEKVFLECVQDMDHENMFWYRQDPGLGLRLIYFSYDVKMKEKGDIPEGYSVSREKKERFSLILESASTNQTSMYLCASTPSTSGANVLTFGAGSRLTVL.

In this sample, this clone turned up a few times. The CDR3 spells CASSSRLPSYEQYF. Here the CDR3 DNA reads TGTGCCAGCAGTAGCAGGCTGCCCTCCTACGAGCAGTACTTC. The J gene is TRBJ2-7, the V gene TRBV2, with D unresolved. Trimming cost V 5 bases and J 0 bases, with 11 bases left between them. In germline, CDR1 is SNHLY, CDR2 FYNNEI. The CDR3 totals 14 residues. The variable domain in full, with the rest retrieved from reference TRBV2 and TRBJ2-7, is EPEVTQTPSHQVTQMGQEVILRCVPISNHLYFYWYRQILGQKVEFLVSFYNNEISEKSEIFDDQFSVERPDGSNFTLKIRSTKLEDSAMYFCASSSRLPSYEQYFGPGTRLTVT.

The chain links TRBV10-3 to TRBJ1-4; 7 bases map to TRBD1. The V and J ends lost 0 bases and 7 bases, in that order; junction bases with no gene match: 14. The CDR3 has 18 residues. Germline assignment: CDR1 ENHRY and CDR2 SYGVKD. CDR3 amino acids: CAISESLTGTAPGEKLFF. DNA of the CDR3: TGTGCCATCAGTGAGTCTCTGACAGGGACGGCCCCGGGTGAAAAACTGTTTTTT.

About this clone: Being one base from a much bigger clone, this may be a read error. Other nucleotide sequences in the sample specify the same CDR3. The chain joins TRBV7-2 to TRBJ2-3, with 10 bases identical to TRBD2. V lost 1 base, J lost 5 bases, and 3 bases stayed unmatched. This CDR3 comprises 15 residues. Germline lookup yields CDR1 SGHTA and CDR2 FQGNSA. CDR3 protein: CASSLGLAGVDTQYF. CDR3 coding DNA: TGTGCCAGCAGCTTAGGGCTAGCGGGAGTAGATACGCAGTATTTT.

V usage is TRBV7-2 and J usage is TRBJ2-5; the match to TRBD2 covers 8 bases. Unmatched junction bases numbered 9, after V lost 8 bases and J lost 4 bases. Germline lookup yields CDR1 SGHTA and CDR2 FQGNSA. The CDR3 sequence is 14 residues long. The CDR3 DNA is TGTGCCAGCGGCCAGCGGGAGAAGGCAGAGACCCAGTACTTC. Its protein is CASGQREKAETQYF.

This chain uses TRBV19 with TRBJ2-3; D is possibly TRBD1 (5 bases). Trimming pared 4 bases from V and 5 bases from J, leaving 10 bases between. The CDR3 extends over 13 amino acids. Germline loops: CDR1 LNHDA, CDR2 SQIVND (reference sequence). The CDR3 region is CASSNKGEDTQYF. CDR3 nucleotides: TGTGCCAGTAGTAACAAAGGGGAAGATACGCAGTATTTT.

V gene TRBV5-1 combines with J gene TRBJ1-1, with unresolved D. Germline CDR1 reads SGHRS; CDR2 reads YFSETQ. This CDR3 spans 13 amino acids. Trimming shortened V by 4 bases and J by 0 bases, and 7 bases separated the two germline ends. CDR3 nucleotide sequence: TGCGCCAGCAGCCGCGGTTTGAACACTGAAGCTTTCTTT. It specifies CASSRGLNTEAFF.

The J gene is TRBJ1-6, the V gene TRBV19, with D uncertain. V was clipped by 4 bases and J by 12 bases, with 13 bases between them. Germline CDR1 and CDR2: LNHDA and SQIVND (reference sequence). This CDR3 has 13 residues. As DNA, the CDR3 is TGTGCCAGTAGTACCCAAAACGCGAAACCCCTCCACTTT. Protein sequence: CASSTQNAKPLHF.

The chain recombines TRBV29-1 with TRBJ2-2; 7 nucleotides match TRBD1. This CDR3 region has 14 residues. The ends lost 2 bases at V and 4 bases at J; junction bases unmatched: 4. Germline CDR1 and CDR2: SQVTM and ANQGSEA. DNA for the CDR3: TGCAGCGTTGAAAAGGGGGCGGCCACCGGGGAGCTGTTTTTT. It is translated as CSVEKGAATGELFF.

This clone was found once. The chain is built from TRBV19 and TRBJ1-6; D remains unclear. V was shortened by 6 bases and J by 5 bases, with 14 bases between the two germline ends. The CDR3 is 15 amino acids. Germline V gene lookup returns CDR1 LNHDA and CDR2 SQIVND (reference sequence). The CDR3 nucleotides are TGTGCCAGTAGGGTAGGAGAGACGAATAATTCACCCCTCCACTTT. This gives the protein CASRVGETNNSPLHF. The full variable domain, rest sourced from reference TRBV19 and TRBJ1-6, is DGGITQSPKYLFRKEGQNVTLSCEQNLNHDAMYWYRQDPGQGLRLIYYSQIVNDFQKGDIAEGYSVSREKKESFPLTVTSAQKNPTAFYLCASRVGETNNSPLHFGNGTRLTVT.

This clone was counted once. The CDR3 loop reads CASSKGPAGRYNEQFF. The DNA of the CDR3 is TGTGCCAGCAGTAAAGGGCCAGCGGGACGGTACAATGAGCAGTTCTTC. V usage is TRBV9 and J usage is TRBJ2-1; 7 positions match TRBD2. CDR3 length: 16 residues. Losses at the gene ends were 5 bases for V and 4 bases for J; bases not matched to a gene: 12. In germline, CDR1 is SGDLS, CDR2 YYNGEE.

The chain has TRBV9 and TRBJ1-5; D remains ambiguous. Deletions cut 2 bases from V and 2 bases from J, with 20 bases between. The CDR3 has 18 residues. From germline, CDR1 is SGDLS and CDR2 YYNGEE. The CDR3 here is CASSVRLGPRRGNQPQHF. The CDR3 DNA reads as TGTGCCAGCAGCGTCAGACTAGGCCCCCGAAGGGGCAATCAGCCCCAGCATTTT.

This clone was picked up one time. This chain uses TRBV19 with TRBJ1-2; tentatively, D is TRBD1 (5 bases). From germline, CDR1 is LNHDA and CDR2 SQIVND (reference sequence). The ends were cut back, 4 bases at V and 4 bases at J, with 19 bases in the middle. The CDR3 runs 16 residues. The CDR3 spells CASSTGGTRGAYGYTF. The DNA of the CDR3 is TGTGCCAGTAGTACCGGGGGGACCCGCGGGGCCTATGGCTACACCTTC.

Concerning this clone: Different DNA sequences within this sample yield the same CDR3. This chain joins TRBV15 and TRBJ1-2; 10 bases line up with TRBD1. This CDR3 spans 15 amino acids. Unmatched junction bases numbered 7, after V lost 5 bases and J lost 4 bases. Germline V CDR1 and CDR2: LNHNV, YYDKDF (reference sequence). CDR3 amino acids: CATSLRQGAGYGYTF. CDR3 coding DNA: TGTGCCACCAGCCTTCGACAGGGGGCGGGCTATGGCTACACCTTC.

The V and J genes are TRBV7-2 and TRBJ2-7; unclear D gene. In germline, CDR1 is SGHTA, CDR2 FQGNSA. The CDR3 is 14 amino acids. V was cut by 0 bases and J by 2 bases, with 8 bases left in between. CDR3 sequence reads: CASSLAAGTYEQYF. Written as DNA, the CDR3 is TGTGCCAGCAGCTTAGCGGCAGGTACCTACGAGCAGTACTTC.